The entry below describes one T cell receptor beta chain. Its antigen is not known. The data stem from a study of vaccination effects on CD4 cells after COVID-19. Study-level points and caveats: At late timepoints after vaccination, vaccine- and infection-induced clones shrank markedly.

Investigators separated out CD4+ T cells once 10 days of culture had passed. Two-dose BNT162b2 or mRNA-1273 vaccination was given to participants. Trimming cost V 0 bases and J 1 base; bases outside gene matches: 7. From germline, CDR1 is SGHVS and CDR2 FNYEAQ. This CDR3 has 18 residues. Using immunoSEQ multiplex PCR, the repertoire was profiled, and TCRdb retains in-frame clones only, with some absent. The table shows tens of thousands of clones, with about 73% occurring only once. This clonotype was sampled from a human donor who received a COVID-19 vaccine. The rearrangement links TRBV7-6 to TRBJ2-2; 8 positions agree with TRBD2. The source was CD4+ T cells from PBMCs cultured without peptide, collected after COVID-19 vaccination. CDR3 amino acids: CASSLAAGGGWNTGELFF. In nucleotides, the CDR3 is TGTGCCAGCAGCTTAGCGGCGGGGGGCGGATGGAACACCGGGGAGCTGTTTTTT.